This entry lists 6 T cell receptor beta chains sequenced from one sample in a study of identical twins. Using its own MiXCR run on the 5' RACE reads, TCRdb lists one record per CDR3 protein. The table shows about 530,000 distinct CDR3 sequences, with around 24% occurring only once. The same data also went into a second study, on yellow fever vaccine responses in identical twins.

Sequencing was carried out using CD4+ T cells sorted from blood. Receptors originate from a woman under 30 in good health.

About this clonotype itself: An end of the junction differs from the germline gene, which may be a read error. The J gene is TRBJ2-6, the V gene TRBV12-3 or TRBV12-4; possible D gene TRBD1, 6 bases. This CDR3 has 16 residues. CDR3 sequence: CASSIAGVSGANVLTF. In DNA form, the CDR3 reads TGTGCCAGCAGTATAGCAGGGGTATCTGGGGCCAACGTCCTGACTTTC.

This clonotype was detected a few times. J is TRBJ1-6 and V is TRBV7-9; TRBD1 might be the D (6 bases). V was clipped by 4 bases and J by 7 bases, with 14 bases between them. Germline V gene data show CDR1 as SEHNR and CDR2 as FQNEAQ (reference sequence). This CDR3 comprises 15 residues. CDR3: CASSSGTIANSPLHF. CDR3 DNA: TGTGCCAGCAGCTCCGGGACAATCGCGAATTCACCCCTCCACTTT. Filled out from reference TRBV7-9 and TRBJ1-6, the complete variable domain reads DTGVSQNPRHKITKRGQNVTFRCDPISEHNRLYWYRQTLGQGPEFLTYFQNEAQLEKSRLLSDRFSAERPKGSFSTLEIQRTEQGDSAMYLCASSSGTIANSPLHFGNGTRLTVT.

This clonotype was counted only a few times. The CDR3 region has the DNA TGCGCCAGCAGCTTGAGCGGGAGGCAAAACAATGAGCAGTTCTTC. Amino acid sequence: CASSLSGRQNNEQFF. The chain carries TRBV5-1 and TRBJ2-1; the match to TRBD2 covers 9 bases. Germline CDR1 and CDR2: SGHRS and YFSETQ. The CDR3 covers 15 residues. The V gene end was trimmed by 1 base and the J gene end by 5 bases; junction bases not matched to a gene: 4.

V is TRBV5-1 and J is TRBJ2-7; D remains unclear. V gave up 4 bases and J gave up 4 bases, with 6 bases separating them. Germline CDR1 SGHRS, CDR2 YFSETQ. The CDR3 runs 11 residues. The CDR3 region is CASSTQYEQYF. For the CDR3, the DNA is TGCGCCAGCAGCACTCAGTACGAGCAGTACTTC.

The gene calls are TRBV7-9 and TRBJ2-7; 8 bases fit TRBD2. CDR3 length: 16 amino acids. J lost 2 bases, V lost 5 bases, and 11 bases had no gene match. Germline values: CDR1 SEHNR, CDR2 FQNEAQ (reference sequence). Here the CDR3 DNA reads TGTGCCAGCAGCCCAATACCGGGGGGGACTCCCTACGAGCAGTACTTC. It specifies CASSPIPGGTPYEQYF.

The V call is TRBV10-3, the J call TRBJ1-5; a possible D gene is TRBD1 (5 bases). This CDR3 contains 15 residues. Germline assignment: CDR1 ENHRY and CDR2 SYGVKD. The germline V and J ends were trimmed by 2 bases and 7 bases, with 15 bases remaining between them. The CDR3 DNA follows: TGTGCCATCAGTGAGGGGGGGATAGGCGAACAGCCCCAGCATTTT. Its protein is CAISEGGIGEQPQHF.